This paragraph reports one T cell receptor (beta chain). This entry is derived from a study of cytomegalovirus exposure and HLA in healthy donors. Nominally healthy donors provided the samples, though records likely missed some immune exposures. PCR amplification relied on 60 Vbeta primers (plus 13 Jbeta primers). The table came from immunoSEQ multiplex PCR; TCRdb's copy has only in-frame clones and leaves some out. The listing records 180,000 or so clones. In germline, CDR1 is SNHLY, CDR2 FYNNEI. Trimming took off 7 bases at V and 3 bases at J, with 2 bases between the two ends. The CDR3 is 10 amino acids.

The chain combines TRBV2 with TRBJ2-3; no clear D gene. Source material: PBMCs. This receptor was obtained from a boy between 10 and 17 years old in good health and CMV-seronegative. The CDR3 region has the DNA TGTGCCAGCACGACAGATACGCAGTATTTT. Encoded protein: CASTTDTQYF.